This T cell receptor (beta chain) was obtained from a study of type 1 regulatory T cells (dated by TCRdb to about 2021). With respect to the entire study: An in vitro protocol by which a Tr1-enriched, alloantigen-specific CD4 T cell product named T-allo10 was generated was characterized in the study. T-allo10 was being tested clinically in patients with hematological malignancies who were undergoing allogeneic hematopoietic stem cell transplantation.

Specificity for host alloantigens, anergy, and the capacity for alloantigen-specific suppression were described as properties of donor-derived T-allo10 cells. Clipping removes 5 bases from V and 4 bases from J, with 9 as the unmatched junction base count. The CDR3 measures 15 amino acids from cysteine to phenylalanine. Left in the record is the CDR3 DNA by itself, 45 bases read in frame from the first base. The germline V gene supplies CDR1 KGHDR and CDR2 SFDVKD. The sequencer was an Illumina MiSeq. TCRdb reanalyzed the raw reads on its own, using fastp at Q25 for trimming and MiXCR for clone calling, and kept in-frame beta chains. Identical CDR3 proteins give one entry, which carries the most common genes and DNA. The sample contains tens of thousands of distinct CDR3 sequences, over 55% of them found a single time. Of the sample, 13% to 15% falls within the top ten clones. Comment on this clonotype: The antigen it recognizes is unknown. Base qualities were left out, and no much larger clone turns up one base away.

This receptor chain uses TRBV24-1 and TRBJ1-1; 7 central bases correspond to TRBD1. The sample was cultured T cells, either the whole culture or a sorted T cell fraction (not recorded which). The cell subset or site label corresponds to: Tr1-enriched cell product generated in vitro against host alloantigens. The clonotype was recovered from a human donor in good health. The CDR3 reads CATSATQGVGTEAFF. The DNA is TGTGCCACCAGTGCTACGCAGGGGGTCGGCACTGAAGCTTTCTTT.